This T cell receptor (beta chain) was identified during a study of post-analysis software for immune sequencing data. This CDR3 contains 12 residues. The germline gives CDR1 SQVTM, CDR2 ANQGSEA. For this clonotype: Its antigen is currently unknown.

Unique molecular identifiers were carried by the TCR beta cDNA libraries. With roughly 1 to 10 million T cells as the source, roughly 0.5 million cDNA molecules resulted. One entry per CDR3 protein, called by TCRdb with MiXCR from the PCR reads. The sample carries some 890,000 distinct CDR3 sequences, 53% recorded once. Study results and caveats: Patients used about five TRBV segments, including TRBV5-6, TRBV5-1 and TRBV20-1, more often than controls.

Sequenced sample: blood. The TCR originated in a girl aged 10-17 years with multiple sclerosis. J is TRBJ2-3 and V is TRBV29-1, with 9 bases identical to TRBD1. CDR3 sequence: CSHTGGVDTQYF. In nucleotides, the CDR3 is TGCAGTCACACAGGGGGCGTAGATACGCAGTATTTT.